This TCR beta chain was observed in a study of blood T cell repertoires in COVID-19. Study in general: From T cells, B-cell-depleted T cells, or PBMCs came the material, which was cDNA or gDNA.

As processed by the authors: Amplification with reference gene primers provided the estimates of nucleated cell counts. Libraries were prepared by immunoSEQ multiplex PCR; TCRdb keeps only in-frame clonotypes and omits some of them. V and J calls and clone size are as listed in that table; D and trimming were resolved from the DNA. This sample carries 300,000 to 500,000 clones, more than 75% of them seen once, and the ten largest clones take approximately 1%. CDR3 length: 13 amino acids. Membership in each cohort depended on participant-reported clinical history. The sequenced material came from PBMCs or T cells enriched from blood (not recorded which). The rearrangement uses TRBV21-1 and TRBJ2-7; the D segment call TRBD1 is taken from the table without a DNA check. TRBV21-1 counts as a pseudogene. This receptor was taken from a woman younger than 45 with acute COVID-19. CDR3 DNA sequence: TGTGCCAGCAGCAAATACAGGGACCACGAGCAGTACTTC. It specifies CASSKYRDHEQYF.